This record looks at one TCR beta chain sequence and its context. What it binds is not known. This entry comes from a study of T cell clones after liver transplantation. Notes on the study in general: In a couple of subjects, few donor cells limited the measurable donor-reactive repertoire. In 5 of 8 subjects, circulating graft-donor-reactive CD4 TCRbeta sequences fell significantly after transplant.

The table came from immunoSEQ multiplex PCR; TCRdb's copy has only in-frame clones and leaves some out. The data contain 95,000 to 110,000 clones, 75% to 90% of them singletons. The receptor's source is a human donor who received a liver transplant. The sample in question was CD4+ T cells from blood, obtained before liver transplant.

The chain's CDR3 is CASSSRTLGQPQHF. CDR3 nucleotides: TGTGCCAGCAGTTCACGGACCTTGGGCCAGCCCCAGCATTTT. This chain joins TRBV27 and TRBJ1-5, with unresolved D. The CDR3 is 14 amino acids. Per germline, CDR1 MNHEY and CDR2 SMNVEV (reference sequence). Trimming removed 4 bases from V and 7 bases from J, with 14 bases in between.